This record covers a single T cell receptor beta chain. Sequence at one end of the junction differs from germline and may be a read error. The source of the sample is a study of molecular identifiers for immune sequencing clone quantification. Previously described methods and listed TCR primers produced bulk TCR libraries. Using its own MiXCR run on the PCR reads, TCRdb lists one record per CDR3 protein. The sample consists of about 640,000 distinct CDR3 sequences, approximately 20% of them appearing once. Based on a CD8+CD4-CCR7+CD45RA+ profile, naive CD8 T cells were sorted. CDR1 is MDHEN, CDR2 SYDVKM, per germline. The CDR3 contains 13 residues.

The chain has TRBV28 and TRBJ2-7; the D is unclear. The TCR comes from a human donor in good health. Some libraries in this study had Jurkat cell RNA spiked in. The sample taken for sequencing was naive CD8+ T cells from blood, with Jurkat cell RNA spiked in. Subset reported: FACS-sorted CD8+CD4-CCR7+CD45RA+ naive T cells. The CDR3 coding sequence is TGTACCAGCAGGTCGACGGGCCCCTACGAGCAGTACTTC. Amino acids: CTSRSTGPYEQYF. Looking up the rest from reference TRBV28 and TRBJ2-7 gives the full variable domain: DVKVTQSSRYLVKRTGEKVFLECVQDMDHENMFWYRQDPGLGLRLIYFSYDVKMKEKGDIPEGYSVSREKKERFSLILESASTNQTSMYLCTSRSTGPYEQYFGPGTRLTVT.